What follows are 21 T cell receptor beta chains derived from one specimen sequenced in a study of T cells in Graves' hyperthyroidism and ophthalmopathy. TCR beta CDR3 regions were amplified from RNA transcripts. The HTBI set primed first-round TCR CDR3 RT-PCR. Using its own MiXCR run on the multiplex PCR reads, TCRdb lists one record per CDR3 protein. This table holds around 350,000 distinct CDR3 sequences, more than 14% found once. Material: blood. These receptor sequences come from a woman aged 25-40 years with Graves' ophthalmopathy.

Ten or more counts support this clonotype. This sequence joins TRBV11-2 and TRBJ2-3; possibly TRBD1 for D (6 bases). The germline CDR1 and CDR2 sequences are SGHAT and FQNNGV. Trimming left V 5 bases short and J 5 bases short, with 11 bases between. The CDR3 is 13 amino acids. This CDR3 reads CASSPQGRDTQYF. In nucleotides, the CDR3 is TGTGCCAGCAGCCCACAGGGTCGAGATACGCAGTATTTT.

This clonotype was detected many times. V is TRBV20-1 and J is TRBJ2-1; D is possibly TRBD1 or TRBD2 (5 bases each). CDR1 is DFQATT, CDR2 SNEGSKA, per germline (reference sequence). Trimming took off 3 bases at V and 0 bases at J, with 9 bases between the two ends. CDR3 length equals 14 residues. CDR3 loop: CSASGARSYNEQFF. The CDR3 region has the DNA TGCAGTGCTAGCGGGGCCCGCTCCTACAATGAGCAGTTCTTC.

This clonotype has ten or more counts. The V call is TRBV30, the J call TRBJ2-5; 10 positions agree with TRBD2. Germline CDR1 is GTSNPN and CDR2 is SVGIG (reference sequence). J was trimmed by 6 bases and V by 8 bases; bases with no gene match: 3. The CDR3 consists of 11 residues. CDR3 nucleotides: TGTGCCGGGACTAGCGTTCAGACCCAGTACTTC. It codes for CAGTSVQTQYF. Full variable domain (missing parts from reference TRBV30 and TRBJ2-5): SQTIHQWPATLVQPVGSPLSLECTVEGTSNPNLYWYRQAAGRGLQLLFYSVGIGQISSEVPQNLSASRPQDRQFILSSKKLLLSDSGFYLCAGTSVQTQYFGPGTRLLVL.

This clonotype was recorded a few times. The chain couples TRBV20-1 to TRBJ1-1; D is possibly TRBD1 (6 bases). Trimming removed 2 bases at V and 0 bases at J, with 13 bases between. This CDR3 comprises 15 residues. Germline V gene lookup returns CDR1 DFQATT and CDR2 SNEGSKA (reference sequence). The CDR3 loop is CSARKWQGMNTEAFF. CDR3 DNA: TGCAGTGCTAGAAAATGGCAGGGGATGAACACTGAAGCTTTCTTT.

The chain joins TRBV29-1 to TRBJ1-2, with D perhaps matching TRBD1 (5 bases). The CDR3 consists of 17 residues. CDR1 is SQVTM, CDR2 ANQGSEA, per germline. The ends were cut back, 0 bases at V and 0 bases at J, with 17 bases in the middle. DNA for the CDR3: TGCAGCGTTGAAGACGGTATAGGGGTAGGCTCTAACTATGGCTACACCTTC. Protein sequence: CSVEDGIGVGSNYGYTF.

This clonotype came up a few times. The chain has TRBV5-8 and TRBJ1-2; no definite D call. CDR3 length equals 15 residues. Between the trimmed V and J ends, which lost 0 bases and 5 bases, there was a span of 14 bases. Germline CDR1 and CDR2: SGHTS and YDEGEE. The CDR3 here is CASSLVSGTGYGYTF. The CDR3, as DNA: TGTGCCAGCAGCTTGGTGTCCGGAACCGGGTATGGCTACACCTTC.

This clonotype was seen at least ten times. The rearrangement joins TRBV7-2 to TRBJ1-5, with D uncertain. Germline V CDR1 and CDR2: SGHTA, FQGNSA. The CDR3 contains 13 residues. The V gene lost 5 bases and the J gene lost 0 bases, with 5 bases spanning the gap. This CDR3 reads CASSLRSNQPQHF. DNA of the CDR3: TGTGCCAGCAGCCTACGTAGCAATCAGCCCCAGCATTTT.

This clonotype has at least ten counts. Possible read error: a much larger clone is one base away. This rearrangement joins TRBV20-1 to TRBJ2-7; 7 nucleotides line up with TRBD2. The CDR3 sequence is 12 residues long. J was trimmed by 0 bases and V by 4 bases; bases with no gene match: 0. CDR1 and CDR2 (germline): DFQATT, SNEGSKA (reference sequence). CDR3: CSAKRDSYEQYF. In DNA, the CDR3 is TGCAGTGCTAAGCGGGACTCCTACGAGCAGTACTTC.

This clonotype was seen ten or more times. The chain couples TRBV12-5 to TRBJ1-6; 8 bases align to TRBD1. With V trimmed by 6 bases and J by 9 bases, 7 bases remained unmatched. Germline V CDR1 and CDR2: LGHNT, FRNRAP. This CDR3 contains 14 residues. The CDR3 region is CASGTGDVSSPLHF. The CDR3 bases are TGTGCTAGTGGGACAGGGGATGTATCTTCACCCCTCCACTTT.

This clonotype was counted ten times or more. CDR3 amino acids: CSVEGYGTLEAFF. The DNA for the CDR3 is TGCAGCGTTGAAGGGTACGGGACGCTTGAAGCTTTCTTT. The rearrangement links TRBV29-1 to TRBJ1-1; TRBD1 is a possible D gene (5 bases). CDR3 length: 13 residues. V lost 1 base and J lost 7, with 13 bases in between. CDR1 and CDR2 (germline): SQVTM, ANQGSEA.

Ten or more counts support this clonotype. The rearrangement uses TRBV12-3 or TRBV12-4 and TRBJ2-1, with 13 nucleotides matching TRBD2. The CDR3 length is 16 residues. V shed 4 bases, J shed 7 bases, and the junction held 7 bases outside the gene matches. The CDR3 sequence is CASSSDTSGGANEQFF. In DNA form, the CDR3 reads TGTGCCAGCAGTTCCGATACTAGCGGGGGGGCTAATGAGCAGTTCTTC.

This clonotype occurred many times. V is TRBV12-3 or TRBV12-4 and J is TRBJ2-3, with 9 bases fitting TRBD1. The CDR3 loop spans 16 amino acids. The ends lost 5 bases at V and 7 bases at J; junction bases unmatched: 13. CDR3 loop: CASSRAQGAVRNTQYF. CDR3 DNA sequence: TGTGCCAGCAGTCGAGCACAGGGGGCGGTGCGTAATACGCAGTATTTT.

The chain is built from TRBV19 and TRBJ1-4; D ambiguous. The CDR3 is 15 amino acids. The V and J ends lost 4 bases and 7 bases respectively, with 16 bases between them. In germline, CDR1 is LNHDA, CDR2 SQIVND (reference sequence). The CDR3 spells CASSTRNQEGEKLFF. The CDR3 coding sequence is TGTGCCAGTAGTACCCGAAATCAAGAGGGTGAAAAACTGTTTTTT.

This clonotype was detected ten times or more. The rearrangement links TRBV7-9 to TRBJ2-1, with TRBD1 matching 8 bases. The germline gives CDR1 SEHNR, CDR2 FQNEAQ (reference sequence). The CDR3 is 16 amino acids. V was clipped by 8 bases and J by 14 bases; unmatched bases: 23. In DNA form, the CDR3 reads TGTGCCAGCGGACTTTTTAGGACAGGGTTCCGCCCAGCCAAGTTCTTC. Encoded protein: CASGLFRTGFRPAKFF.

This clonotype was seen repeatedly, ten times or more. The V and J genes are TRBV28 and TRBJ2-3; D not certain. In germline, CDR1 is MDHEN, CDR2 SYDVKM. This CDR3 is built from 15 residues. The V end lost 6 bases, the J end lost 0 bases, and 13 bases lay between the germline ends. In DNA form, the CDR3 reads TGTGCCAGCAGCCCTCTAGAGCTAAGCACAGATACGCAGTATTTT. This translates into CASSPLELSTDTQYF.

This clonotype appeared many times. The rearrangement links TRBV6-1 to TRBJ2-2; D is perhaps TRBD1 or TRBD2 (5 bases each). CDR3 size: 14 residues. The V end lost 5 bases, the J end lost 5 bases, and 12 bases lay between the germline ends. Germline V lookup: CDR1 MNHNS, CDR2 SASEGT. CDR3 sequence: CASSYLGGTGELFF. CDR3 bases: TGTGCCAGCAGTTACCTTGGGGGAACCGGGGAGCTGTTTTTT.

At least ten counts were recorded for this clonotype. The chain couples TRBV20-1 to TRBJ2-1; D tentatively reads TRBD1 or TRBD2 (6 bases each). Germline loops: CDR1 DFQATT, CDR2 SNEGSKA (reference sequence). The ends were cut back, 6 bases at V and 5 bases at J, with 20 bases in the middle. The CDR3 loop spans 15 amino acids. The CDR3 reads CSATHGGRGHNEQFF. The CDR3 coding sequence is TGCAGTGCCACCCATGGTGGCCGGGGGCACAATGAGCAGTTCTTC.

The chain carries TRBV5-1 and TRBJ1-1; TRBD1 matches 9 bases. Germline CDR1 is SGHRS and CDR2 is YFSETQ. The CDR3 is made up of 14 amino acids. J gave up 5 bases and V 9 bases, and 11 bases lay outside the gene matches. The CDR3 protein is CATGLGQGKTEAFF. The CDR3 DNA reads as TGCGCCACCGGCTTGGGACAGGGTAAGACTGAAGCTTTCTTT.

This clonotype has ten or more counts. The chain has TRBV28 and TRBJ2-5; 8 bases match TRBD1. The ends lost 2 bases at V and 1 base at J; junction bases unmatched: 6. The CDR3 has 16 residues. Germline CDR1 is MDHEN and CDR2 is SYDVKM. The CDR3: CASSLGQGAIQETQYF. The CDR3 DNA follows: TGTGCCAGCAGTTTAGGTCAGGGGGCTATCCAAGAGACCCAGTACTTC.

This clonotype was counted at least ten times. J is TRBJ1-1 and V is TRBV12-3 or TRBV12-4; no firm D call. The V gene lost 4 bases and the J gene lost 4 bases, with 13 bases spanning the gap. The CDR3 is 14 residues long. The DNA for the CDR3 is TGTGCCAGCAGTTCGAGGGTCGAGGGCACTGAAGCTTTCTTT. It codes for CASSSRVEGTEAFF.

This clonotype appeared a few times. The CDR3 DNA follows: TGTGCCAGCAGACACGTCAGGGGGCGTTCGAACACCGGGGAGCTGTTTTTT. It is translated as CASRHVRGRSNTGELFF. The V gene is TRBV6-1, the J gene TRBJ2-2; 8 nucleotides align to TRBD1. The trim removed 6 bases at V and 0 bases at J, leaving 9 bases unmatched. Germline assignment: CDR1 MNHNS and CDR2 SASEGT. There are 17 residues in the CDR3.